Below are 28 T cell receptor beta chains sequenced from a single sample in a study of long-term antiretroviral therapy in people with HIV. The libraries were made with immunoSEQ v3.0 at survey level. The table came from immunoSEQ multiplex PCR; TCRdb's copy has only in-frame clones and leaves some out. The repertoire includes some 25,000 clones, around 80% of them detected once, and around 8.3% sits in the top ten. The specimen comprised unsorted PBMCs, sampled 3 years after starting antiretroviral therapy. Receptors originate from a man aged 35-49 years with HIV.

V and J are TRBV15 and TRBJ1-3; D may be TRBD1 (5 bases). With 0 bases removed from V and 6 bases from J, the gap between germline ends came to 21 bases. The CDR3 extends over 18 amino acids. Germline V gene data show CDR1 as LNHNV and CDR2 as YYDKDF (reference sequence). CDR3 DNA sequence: TGTGCCACCAGCAGAGATTGGCAGGGAGTATCGGTGGAAAACACCATATATTTT. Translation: CATSRDWQGVSVENTIYF.

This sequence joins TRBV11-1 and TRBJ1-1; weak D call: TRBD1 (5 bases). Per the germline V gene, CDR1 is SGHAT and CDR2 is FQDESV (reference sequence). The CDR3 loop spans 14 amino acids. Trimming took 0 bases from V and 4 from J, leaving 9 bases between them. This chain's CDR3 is CASSLAGVGTEAFF. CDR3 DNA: TGTGCCAGCAGCTTAGCAGGGGTAGGCACTGAAGCTTTCTTT.

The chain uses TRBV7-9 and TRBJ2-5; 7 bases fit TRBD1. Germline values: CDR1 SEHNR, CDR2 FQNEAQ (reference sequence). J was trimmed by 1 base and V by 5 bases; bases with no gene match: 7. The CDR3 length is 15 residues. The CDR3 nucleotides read TGTGCCAGCAGCGGTAGGGGGCGGACCCAAGAGACCCAGTACTTC. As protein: CASSGRGRTQETQYF.

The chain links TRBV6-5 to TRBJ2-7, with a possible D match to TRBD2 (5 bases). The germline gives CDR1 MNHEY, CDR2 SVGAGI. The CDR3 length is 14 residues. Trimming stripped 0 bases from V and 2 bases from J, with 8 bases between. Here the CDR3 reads CASSYSAEAYEQYF. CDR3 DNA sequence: TGTGCCAGCAGTTACTCAGCGGAAGCCTACGAGCAGTACTTC.

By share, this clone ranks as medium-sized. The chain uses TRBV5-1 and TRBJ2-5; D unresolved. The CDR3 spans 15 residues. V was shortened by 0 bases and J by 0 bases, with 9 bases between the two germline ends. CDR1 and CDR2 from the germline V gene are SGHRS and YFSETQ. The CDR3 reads CASSLAGSNQETQYF. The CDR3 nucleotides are TGCGCCAGCAGCTTGGCCGGCAGCAACCAAGAGACCCAGTACTTC.

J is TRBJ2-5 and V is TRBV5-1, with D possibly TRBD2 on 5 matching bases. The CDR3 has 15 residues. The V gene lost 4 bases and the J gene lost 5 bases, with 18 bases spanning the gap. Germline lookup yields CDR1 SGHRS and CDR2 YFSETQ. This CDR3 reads CASSRASTGSETQYF. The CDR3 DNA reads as TGCGCCAGCAGCCGCGCCTCTACGGGGTCGGAGACCCAGTACTTC.

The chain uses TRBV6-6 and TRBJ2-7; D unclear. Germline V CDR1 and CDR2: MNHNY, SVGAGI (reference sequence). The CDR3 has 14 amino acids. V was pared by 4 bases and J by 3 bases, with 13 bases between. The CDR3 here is CASSSMLDGYEQYF. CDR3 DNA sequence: TGTGCCAGCAGTTCGATGTTGGACGGCTACGAGCAGTACTTC.

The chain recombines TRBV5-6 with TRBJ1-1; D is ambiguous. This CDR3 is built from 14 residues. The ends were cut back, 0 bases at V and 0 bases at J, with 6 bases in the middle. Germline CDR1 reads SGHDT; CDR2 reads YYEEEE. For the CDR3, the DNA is TGTGCCAGCAGCTTGGATGGAATGAACACTGAAGCTTTCTTT. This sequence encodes CASSLDGMNTEAFF.

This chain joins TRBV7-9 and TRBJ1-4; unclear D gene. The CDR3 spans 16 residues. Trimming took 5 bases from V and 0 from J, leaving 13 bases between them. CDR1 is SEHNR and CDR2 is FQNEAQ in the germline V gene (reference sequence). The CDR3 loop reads CASSGLRVATNEKLFF. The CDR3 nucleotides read TGTGCCAGCAGCGGCTTGAGAGTTGCAACTAATGAAAAACTGTTTTTT.

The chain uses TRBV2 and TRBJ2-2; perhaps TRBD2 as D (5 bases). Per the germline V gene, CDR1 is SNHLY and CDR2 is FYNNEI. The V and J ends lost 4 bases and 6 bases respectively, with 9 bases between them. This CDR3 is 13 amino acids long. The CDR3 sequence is CASSASSAGELFF. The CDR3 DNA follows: TGTGCCAGCAGTGCTAGCTCAGCCGGGGAGCTGTTTTTT.

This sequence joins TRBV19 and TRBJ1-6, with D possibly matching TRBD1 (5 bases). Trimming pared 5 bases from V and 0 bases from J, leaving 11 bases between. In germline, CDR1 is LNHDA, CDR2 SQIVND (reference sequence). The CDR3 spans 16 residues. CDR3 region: CASSFKGDSYNSPLHF. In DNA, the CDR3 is TGTGCCAGTAGTTTTAAAGGGGACTCCTATAATTCACCCCTCCACTTT.

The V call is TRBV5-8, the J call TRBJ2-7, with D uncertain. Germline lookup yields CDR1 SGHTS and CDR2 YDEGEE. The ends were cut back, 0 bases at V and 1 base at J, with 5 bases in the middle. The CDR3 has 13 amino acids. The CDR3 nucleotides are TGTGCCAGCAGCTTGGCCCTGTCCTACGAGCAGTACTTC. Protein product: CASSLALSYEQYF. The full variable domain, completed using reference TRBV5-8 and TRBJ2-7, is EAGVTQSPTHLIKTRGQQATLRCSPISGHTSVYWYQQALGLGLQFLLWYDEGEERNRGNFPPRFSGRQFPNYSSELNVNALELEDSALYLCASSLALSYEQYFGPGTRLTVT.

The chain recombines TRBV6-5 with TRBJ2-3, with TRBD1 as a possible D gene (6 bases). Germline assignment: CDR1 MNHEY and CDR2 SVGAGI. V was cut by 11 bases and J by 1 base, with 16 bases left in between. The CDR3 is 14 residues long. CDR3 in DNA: TGTGCCTCGAGGGGGACATCACGCACAGATACGCAGTATTTT. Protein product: CASRGTSRTDTQYF.

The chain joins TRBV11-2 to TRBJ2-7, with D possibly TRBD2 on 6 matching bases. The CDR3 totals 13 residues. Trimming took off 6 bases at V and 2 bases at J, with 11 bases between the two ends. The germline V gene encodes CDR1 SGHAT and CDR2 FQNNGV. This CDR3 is CASRRELPYEQYF. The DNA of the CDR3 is TGTGCCAGCAGACGGGAGTTACCCTACGAGCAGTACTTC.

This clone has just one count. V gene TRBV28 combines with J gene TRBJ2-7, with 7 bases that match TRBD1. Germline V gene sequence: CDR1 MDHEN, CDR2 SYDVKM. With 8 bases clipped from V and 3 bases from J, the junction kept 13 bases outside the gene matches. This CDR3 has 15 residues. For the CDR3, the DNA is TGTGCCAGCGTTACGCCGGGACAGCCGATCTACGAGCAGTACTTC. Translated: CASVTPGQPIYEQYF.

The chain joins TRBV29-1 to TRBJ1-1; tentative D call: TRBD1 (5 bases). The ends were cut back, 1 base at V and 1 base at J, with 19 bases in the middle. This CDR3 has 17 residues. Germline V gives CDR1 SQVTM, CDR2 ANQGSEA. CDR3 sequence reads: CSVEASRTLHGNTEAFF. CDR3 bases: TGCAGCGTTGAAGCGAGCAGGACACTGCATGGGAACACTGAAGCTTTCTTT.

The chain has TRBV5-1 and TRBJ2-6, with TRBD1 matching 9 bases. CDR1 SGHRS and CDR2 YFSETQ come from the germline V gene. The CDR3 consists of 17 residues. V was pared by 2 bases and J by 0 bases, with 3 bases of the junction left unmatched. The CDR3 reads CASSFGTGFSGANVLTF. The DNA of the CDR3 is TGCGCCAGCAGCTTCGGGACAGGGTTCTCTGGGGCCAACGTCCTGACTTTC.

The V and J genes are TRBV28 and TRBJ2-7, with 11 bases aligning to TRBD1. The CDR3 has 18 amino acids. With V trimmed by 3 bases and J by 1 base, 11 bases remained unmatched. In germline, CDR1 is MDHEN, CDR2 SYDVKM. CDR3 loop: CASSFGPGGTGGSYEQYF. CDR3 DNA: TGTGCCAGCAGTTTTGGCCCGGGGGGGACAGGGGGGTCCTACGAGCAGTACTTC.

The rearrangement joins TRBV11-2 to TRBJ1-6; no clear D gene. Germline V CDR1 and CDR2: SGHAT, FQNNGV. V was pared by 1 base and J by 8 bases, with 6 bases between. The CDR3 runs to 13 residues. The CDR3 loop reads CASSLVIDSPLHF. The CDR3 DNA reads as TGTGCCAGCAGCTTAGTGATAGATTCACCCCTCCACTTT. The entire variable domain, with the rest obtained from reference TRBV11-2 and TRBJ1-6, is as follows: EAGVAQSPRYKIIEKRQSVAFWCNPISGHATLYWYQQILGQGPKLLIQFQNNGVVDDSQLPKDRFSAERLKGVDSTLKIQPAKLEDSAVYLCASSLVIDSPLHFGNGTRLTVT.

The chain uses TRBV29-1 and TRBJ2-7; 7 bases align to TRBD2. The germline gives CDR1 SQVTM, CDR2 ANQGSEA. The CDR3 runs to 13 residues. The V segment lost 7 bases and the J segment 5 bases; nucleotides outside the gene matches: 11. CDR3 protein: CSGGGRGRDEQYF. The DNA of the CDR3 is TGCAGCGGGGGTGGGAGGGGAAGAGACGAGCAGTACTTC.

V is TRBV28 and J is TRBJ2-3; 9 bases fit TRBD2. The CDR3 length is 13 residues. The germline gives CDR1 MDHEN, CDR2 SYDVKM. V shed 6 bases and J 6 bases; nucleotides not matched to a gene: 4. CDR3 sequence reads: CASSRGTSDTQYF. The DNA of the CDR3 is TGTGCCAGCAGCCGAGGGACTAGCGATACGCAGTATTTT. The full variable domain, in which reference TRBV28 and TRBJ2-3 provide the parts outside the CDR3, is DVKVTQSSRYLVKRTGEKVFLECVQDMDHENMFWYRQDPGLGLRLIYFSYDVKMKEKGDIPEGYSVSREKKERFSLILESASTNQTSMYLCASSRGTSDTQYFGPGTRLTVL.

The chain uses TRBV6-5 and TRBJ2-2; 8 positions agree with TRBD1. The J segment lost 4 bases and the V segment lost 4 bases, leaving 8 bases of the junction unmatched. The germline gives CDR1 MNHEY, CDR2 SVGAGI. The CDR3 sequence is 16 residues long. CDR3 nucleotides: TGTGCCAGCAGTTTGGCAGGGGGCGTAAGCACCGGGGAGCTGTTTTTT. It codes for CASSLAGGVSTGELFF.

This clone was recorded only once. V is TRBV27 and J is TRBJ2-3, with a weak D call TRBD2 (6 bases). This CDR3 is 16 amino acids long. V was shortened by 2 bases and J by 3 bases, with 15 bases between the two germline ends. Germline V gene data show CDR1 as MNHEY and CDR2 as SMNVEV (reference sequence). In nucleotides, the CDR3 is TGTGCCAGCAGTTTAGCGGGAAGTAGTATAACAGATACGCAGTATTTT. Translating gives CASSLAGSSITDTQYF.

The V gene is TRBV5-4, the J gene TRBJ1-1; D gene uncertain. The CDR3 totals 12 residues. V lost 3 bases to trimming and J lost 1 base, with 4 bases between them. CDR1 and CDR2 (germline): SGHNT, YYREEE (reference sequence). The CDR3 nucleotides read TGTGCCAGCAGCTGGGGGAACACTGAAGCTTTCTTT. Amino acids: CASSWGNTEAFF.

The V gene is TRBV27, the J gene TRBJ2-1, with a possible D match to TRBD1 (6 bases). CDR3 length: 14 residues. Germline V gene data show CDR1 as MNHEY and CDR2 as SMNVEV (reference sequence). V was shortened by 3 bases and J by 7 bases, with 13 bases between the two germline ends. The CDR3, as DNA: TGTGCCAGCAGTTTTCAGGGACAACGAAATGAGCAGTTCTTC. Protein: CASSFQGQRNEQFF.

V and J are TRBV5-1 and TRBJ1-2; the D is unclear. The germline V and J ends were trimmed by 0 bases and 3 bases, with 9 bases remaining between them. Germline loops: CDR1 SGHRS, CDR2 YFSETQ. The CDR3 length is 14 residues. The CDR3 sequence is CASSLVTGDYGYTF. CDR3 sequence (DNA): TGCGCCAGCAGCTTGGTTACCGGGGACTATGGCTACACCTTC.

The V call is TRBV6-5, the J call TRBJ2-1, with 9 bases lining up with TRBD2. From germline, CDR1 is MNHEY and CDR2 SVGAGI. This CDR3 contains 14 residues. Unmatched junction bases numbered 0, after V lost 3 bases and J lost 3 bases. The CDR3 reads CASSYSGGYNEQFF. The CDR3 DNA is TGTGCCAGCAGTTATAGCGGGGGCTACAATGAGCAGTTCTTC.

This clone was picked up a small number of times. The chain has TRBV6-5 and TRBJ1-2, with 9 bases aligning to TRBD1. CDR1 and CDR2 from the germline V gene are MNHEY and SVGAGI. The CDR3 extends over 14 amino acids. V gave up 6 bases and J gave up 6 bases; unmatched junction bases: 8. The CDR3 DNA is TGTGCCAGCAGACCACTTCGGGACAGGGATGGCTACACCTTC. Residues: CASRPLRDRDGYTF.